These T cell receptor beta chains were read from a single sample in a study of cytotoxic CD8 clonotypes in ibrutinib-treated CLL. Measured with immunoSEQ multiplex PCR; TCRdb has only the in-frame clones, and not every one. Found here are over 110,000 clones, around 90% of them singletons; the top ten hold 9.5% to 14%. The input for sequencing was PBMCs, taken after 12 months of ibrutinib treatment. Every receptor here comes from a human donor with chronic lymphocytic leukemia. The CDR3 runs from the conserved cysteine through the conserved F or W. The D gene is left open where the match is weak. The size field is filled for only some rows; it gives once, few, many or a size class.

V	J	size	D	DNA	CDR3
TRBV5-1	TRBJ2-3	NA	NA	TGCGCCAGCAGCACGGGACGGACCACAGATACGCAGTATTTT	CASSTGRTTDTQYF
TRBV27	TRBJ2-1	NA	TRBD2	TGTGCCAGCAGTTTATATGCTAGCGGGAGGGGTGAGCAGTTCTTC	CASSLYASGRGEQFF
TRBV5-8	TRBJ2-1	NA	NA	TGTGCCAGCAGCTTGGAACGGTTCCAACAGTTCTTC	CASSLERFQQFF
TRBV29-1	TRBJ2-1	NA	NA	TGCAGCGTTTACGGGAGCCCGCAGTTCTTC	CSVYGSPQFF
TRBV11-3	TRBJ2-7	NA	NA	TGTGCCAGCAGCGAAGGTTACGAGCAGTACTTC	CASSEGYEQYF
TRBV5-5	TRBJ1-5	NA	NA	TGTGCCAGCAGCCCCGAATCAGGGCGCCGTAATCAGCCCCAGCATTTT	CASSPESGRRNQPQHF
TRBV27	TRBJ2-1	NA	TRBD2	TGTGCCAGCAGTTTAATAGCGGGAGAAGCGTATGAGCAGTTCTTC	CASSLIAGEAYEQFF
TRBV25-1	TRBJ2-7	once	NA	TGTGCCAGCAGTCTTCTGGGACCCGGCCCTGGCGAGCAGTACTTC	CASSLLGPGPGEQYF
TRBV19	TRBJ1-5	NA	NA	TGTGCCAGTAGTTTTGGGGGAGGAGGTCAGCCCCAGCATTTT	CASSFGGGGQPQHF
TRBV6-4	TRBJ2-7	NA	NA	TGTGCCAGCAGCCAGACAACCCGCTCCTACGAGCAGTACTTC	CASSQTTRSYEQYF
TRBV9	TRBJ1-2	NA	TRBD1	TGTGCCAGCAGCGCCTCTGGACAGGGGTATGAAGGCTACACCTTC	CASSASGQGYEGYTF
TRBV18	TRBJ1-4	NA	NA	TGTGCCAGCTCATCTTCCCGTGAAAAACTGTTTTTT	CASSSSREKLFF
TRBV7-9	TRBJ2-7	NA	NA	TGTGCCAGCAGCCCCCTGGGGGGCGGGAGCTCCTACGAGCAGTACTTC	CASSPLGGGSSYEQYF
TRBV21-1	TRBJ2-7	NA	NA	TGTGCCAGCCTAGAGGGGGACAGGGAAAAAATAAAGTACTTC	CASLEGDREKIKYF
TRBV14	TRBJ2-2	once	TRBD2	TGTGCCAGCAGCCCCTTACTAGCGGGAGGTACCGGGGAGCTGTTTTTT	CASSPLLAGGTGELFF
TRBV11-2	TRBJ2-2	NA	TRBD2	TGTGCCAGCAGCTCGAGCGGGAGCTCCCTGACCGGGGAGCTGTTTTTT	CASSSSGSSLTGELFF
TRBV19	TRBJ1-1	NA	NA	TGTGCCAGTAGTAGATGGAACACTGAAGCTTTCTTT	CASSRWNTEAFF
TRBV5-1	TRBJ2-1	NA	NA	TGCGCCAGCAGCCTGAGTGGACCGTACAATGAGCAGTTCTTC	CASSLSGPYNEQFF
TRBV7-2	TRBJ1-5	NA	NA	TGTGCCAGCAGCCCCTATAGCAATCAGCCCCAGCATTTT	CASSPYSNQPQHF
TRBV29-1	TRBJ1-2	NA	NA	TGCAGCGTTGAGGGCAGGATCGTCGATGGCTACACCTTC	CSVEGRIVDGYTF
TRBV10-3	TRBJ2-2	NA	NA	TGTGCCATCAGTGGAGGAGGGGAGTCCGGGGAGCTGTTTTTT	CAISGGGESGELFF
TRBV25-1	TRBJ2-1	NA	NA	TGTGCCAGCAGTGAATATATGCGTTACAATGAGCAGTTCTTC	CASSEYMRYNEQFF
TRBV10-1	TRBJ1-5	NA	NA	TGCGCCAGCATGGAGCCCAGTTTTTATAGCAATCAGCCCCAGCATTTT	CASMEPSFYSNQPQHF
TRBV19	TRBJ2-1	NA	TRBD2	TGTGCCAGTAGTACAACACTAGCGGGAGCGATCTACAATGAGCAGTTCTTC	CASSTTLAGAIYNEQFF
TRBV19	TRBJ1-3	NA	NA	TGTGCCAGTAGTGATGACAGGCGATGGGAGCGAAACACCATATATTTT	CASSDDRRWERNTIYF
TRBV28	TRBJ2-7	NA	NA	TGTGCCAGCAGTTTCGGGGTCGCCTACGAGCAGTACTTC	CASSFGVAYEQYF
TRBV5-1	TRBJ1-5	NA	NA	TGCGCCAGCAGCCTTGGAGAGGGTCATCAGCCCCAGCATTTT	CASSLGEGHQPQHF
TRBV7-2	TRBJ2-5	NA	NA	TGTGCCAGCAGCTCAAAAGTCCAAGAGACCCAGTACTTC	CASSSKVQETQYF
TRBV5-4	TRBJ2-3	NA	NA	TGTGCCAGCAGCTTAGAGAAGGCTACGCAGTATTTT	CASSLEKATQYF
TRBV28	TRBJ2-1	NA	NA	TGTGCCAGCAGTTTCTCCCCTGGTAGCGGAAAGAACAATGAGCAGTTCTTC	CASSFSPGSGKNNEQFF
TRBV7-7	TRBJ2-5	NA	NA	TGTGCTAGCAGCTCGCTAGCGCGCTTAGAGACCCAGTACTTC	CASSSLARLETQYF
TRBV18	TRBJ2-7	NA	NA	TGTGCCAGCGGGGAAGGGTCCGTCGAGCAGTACTTC	CASGEGSVEQYF
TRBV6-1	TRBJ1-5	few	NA	TGTGCCAGCAGCCCAATGTCGGGCAATCAGCCCCAGCATTTT	CASSPMSGNQPQHF
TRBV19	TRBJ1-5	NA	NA	TGTGCCAGTAGCCATCCAGAGGGCAATCAGCCCCAGCATTTT	CASSHPEGNQPQHF
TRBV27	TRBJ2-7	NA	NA	TGTGCCAGCAGTTTATCGACCGCGGCCTACGAGCAGTACTTC	CASSLSTAAYEQYF
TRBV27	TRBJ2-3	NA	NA	TGTGCCAGCAGTACAAGAACCCGACTTGGCACAGATACGCAGTATTTT	CASSTRTRLGTDTQYF
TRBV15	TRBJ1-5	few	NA	TGTGCCACCAGCAGTTCCGGGGAGGGCAATCAGCCCCAGCATTTT	CATSSSGEGNQPQHF
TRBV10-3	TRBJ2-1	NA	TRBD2	TGTGCCATCAGTGAGTCATTAGCGGGAGGGCTCCACAATGAGCAGTTCTTC	CAISESLAGGLHNEQFF
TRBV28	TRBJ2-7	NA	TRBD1	TGTGCCAGCAGTTCCCCCGGGACAGGTCCCTACGAGCAGTACTTC	CASSSPGTGPYEQYF
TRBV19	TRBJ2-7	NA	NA	TGTGCCAGTAGTATAGGATCAGGGGTAATTAACTACGAGCAGTACTTC	CASSIGSGVINYEQYF
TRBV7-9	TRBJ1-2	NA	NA	TGTGCCAGCACCAACAGGGCTGGTGGCTACACCTTC	CASTNRAGGYTF
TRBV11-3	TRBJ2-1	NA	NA	TGTGCCAGCGGGCCGGACGGCCATGAGCAGTTCTTC	CASGPDGHEQFF
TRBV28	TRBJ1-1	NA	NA	TGTGCCAGCAGCCCCCTAAATGAAGCTTTCTTT	CASSPLNEAFF
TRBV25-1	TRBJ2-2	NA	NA	TGTGCCAGCAGGGGGTTTGACTCACCCGGGGAGCTGTTTTTT	CASRGFDSPGELFF
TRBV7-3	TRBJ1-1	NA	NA	TGTGCCAGCAGCTTAAGTGGCGGGAACACTGAAGCTTTCTTT	CASSLSGGNTEAFF
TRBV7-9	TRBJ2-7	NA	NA	TGTGCCAGCAGCTTAACTTATGGCAACGAGCAGTACTTC	CASSLTYGNEQYF